One and the same sample provided the 19 T cell receptor beta chains below, sequenced in a study of T cells in Graves' hyperthyroidism and ophthalmopathy. TCR beta CDR3 sequences were amplified from RNA transcripts. First-round RT-PCR of the TCR CDR3 relied on the HTBI primer set. A single record per CDR3 protein comes from TCRdb applying MiXCR to the multiplex PCR reads. The table includes roughly 500,000 distinct CDR3 sequences, approximately 15% detected once. The sample consisted of blood. The source of these receptors is a woman aged 25 to 39 with Graves' hyperthyroidism that later progressed to Graves' ophthalmopathy.

This clonotype has a count of ten or more. The chain uses TRBV5-1 and TRBJ2-2; TRBD2 matches 15 bases. CDR3 size: 19 residues. The ends lost 2 bases at V and 2 bases at J; junction bases unmatched: 7. Germline lookup yields CDR1 SGHRS and CDR2 YFSETQ. The CDR3 DNA reads TGCGCCAGCAGCTTATTTGGGACTAGCGGGAGGATAAACACCGGGGAGCTGTTTTTT. Translating it yields CASSLFGTSGRINTGELFF.

The chain combines TRBV24-1 with TRBJ2-1; 8 nucleotides agree with TRBD1. This CDR3 has 14 residues. CDR1 and CDR2 (germline): KGHDR, SFDVKD. J gave up 4 bases and V 11 bases, and 9 bases lay outside the gene matches. CDR3 region: CAIAPRQGYNEQFF. The CDR3 nucleotides are TGTGCCATTGCCCCCAGACAGGGGTACAATGAGCAGTTCTTC.

This clonotype has a count of ten or more. As DNA, the CDR3 is TGTGCCAGCAGTAGGGACAGTAAAGAGACCCAGTACTTC. Its translation: CASSRDSKETQYF. The chain is built from TRBV2 and TRBJ2-5, with 7 bases matching TRBD1. The V and J ends lost 5 bases and 3 bases, in that order; junction bases with no gene match: 3. The CDR3 is 13 residues long. The germline V gene has CDR1 SNHLY and CDR2 FYNNEI.

This clonotype was seen a few times. The gene calls are TRBV9 and TRBJ2-7, with 8 bases identical to TRBD1. The CDR3 runs to 16 residues. CDR1 SGDLS and CDR2 YYNGEE come from the germline V gene. With 3 bases clipped from V and 0 bases from J, the junction kept 8 bases outside the gene matches. The CDR3, as DNA: TGTGCCAGCAGCGCGACGGACAGGGATTCCTCCTACGAGCAGTACTTC. This translates into CASSATDRDSSYEQYF.

This clonotype occurred many times. The chain links TRBV18 to TRBJ2-7, with TRBD1 matching over 11 bases. Germline trimming cut 6 bases from V and 9 bases from J; bases unmatched to any gene: 7. The CDR3 length is 13 residues. Germline V gives CDR1 KGHSH, CDR2 LQKENI. CDR3 region: CASSPGQGDWQYF. In DNA, the CDR3 is TGTGCCAGCTCGCCGGGACAGGGGGATTGGCAGTACTTC.

This clonotype occurred many times. The J gene is TRBJ1-5, the V gene TRBV12-5; 9 bases are shared with TRBD1. With 6 bases clipped from V and 5 bases from J, the junction kept 2 bases outside the gene matches. Per the germline V gene, CDR1 is LGHNT and CDR2 is FRNRAP. This CDR3 is 13 amino acids long. CDR3 coding DNA: TGTGCTAGTGGCTGGACAGGGGATCAGCCCCAGCATTTT. Encoded protein: CASGWTGDQPQHF.

This clonotype has a count of ten or more. V is TRBV7-2 and J is TRBJ2-7; 7 bases are shared with TRBD1. The CDR3 length is 14 residues. V dropped 1 base and J dropped 6; count of bases not matched to a gene: 6. In germline, CDR1 is SGHTA, CDR2 FQGNSA. CDR3 sequence reads: CASSLEDRRSEQYF. The CDR3 DNA reads TGTGCCAGCAGCTTAGAGGACAGGAGAAGCGAGCAGTACTTC.

The chain has TRBV20-1 and TRBJ1-1, with D possibly matching TRBD1 (6 bases). This CDR3 contains 15 residues. CDR1 DFQATT and CDR2 SNEGSKA come from the germline V gene (reference sequence). Trimming removed 4 bases at V and 0 bases at J, with 15 bases between. In DNA, the CDR3 is TGCAGTGCTACATCCCGGACAGAAATGAACACTGAAGCTTTCTTT. It codes for CSATSRTEMNTEAFF.

At least ten counts were recorded for this clonotype. V gene TRBV6-5 combines with J gene TRBJ1-2, with TRBD1 as a possible D gene (6 bases). The CDR3 covers 14 residues. The V end was cut by 7 bases, the J end by 5 bases, with 17 bases between. Per the germline V gene, CDR1 is MNHEY and CDR2 is SVGAGI. CDR3 residues: CASITGHGNYGYTF. Written as DNA, the CDR3 is TGTGCCAGCATTACGGGACACGGCAATTATGGCTACACCTTC.

This clonotype was recorded at least ten times. The chain uses TRBV2 and TRBJ1-6; weak D call: TRBD1 (5 bases). CDR3 size: 17 residues. Germline-derived CDR1 and CDR2 are SNHLY and FYNNEI. Trimming stripped 3 bases from V and 0 bases from J, with 12 bases between. CDR3 sequence reads: CASSEGGYGSYNSPLHF. CDR3 DNA sequence: TGTGCCAGCAGTGAGGGGGGATACGGCTCCTATAATTCACCCCTCCACTTT.

This clonotype was counted at least ten times. The gene calls are TRBV30 and TRBJ2-3; the match to TRBD2 covers 11 bases. CDR1 is GTSNPN and CDR2 is SVGIG in the germline V gene (reference sequence). The CDR3 extends over 14 amino acids. The V gene end was trimmed by 7 bases and the J gene end by 6 bases; junction bases not matched to a gene: 9. This CDR3 reads CASYLAGGSDTQYF. CDR3 in DNA: TGTGCCTCCTACCTAGCGGGAGGTTCGGATACGCAGTATTTT.

V is TRBV27 and J is TRBJ1-2, with no clear D. The CDR3 is 13 amino acids. Germline V gene data show CDR1 as MNHEY and CDR2 as SMNVEV (reference sequence). Trimming stripped 3 bases from V and 2 bases from J, with 7 bases between. The CDR3 sequence: CASSLSRNYGYTF. The CDR3 DNA reads as TGTGCCAGCAGTTTGAGTCGGAACTATGGCTACACCTTC.

The rearrangement links TRBV28 to TRBJ1-1; D is ambiguous. Trimming cost V 2 bases and J 0 bases, with 10 bases left between them. CDR1 is MDHEN, CDR2 SYDVKM, per germline. The CDR3 covers 15 residues. The CDR3 loop reads CASSLTSQVNTEAFF. CDR3 nucleotides: TGTGCCAGCAGTTTAACTAGTCAAGTGAACACTGAAGCTTTCTTT.

In its sample, this clonotype was seen many times. The V and J genes are TRBV28 and TRBJ2-1, with TRBD2 matching 10 bases. The CDR3 covers 18 residues. Unmatched junction bases numbered 10, after V lost 5 bases and J lost 0 bases. Germline V gene data show CDR1 as MDHEN and CDR2 as SYDVKM. The CDR3: CASSRGTSAPSSYNEQFF. The CDR3 DNA follows: TGTGCCAGCAGTAGAGGGACTAGCGCGCCTTCCTCCTACAATGAGCAGTTCTTC.

Many counts were recorded for this clonotype. The chain is built from TRBV18 and TRBJ1-1, with 9 bases fitting TRBD1. Germline loops: CDR1 KGHSH, CDR2 LQKENI. The CDR3 is 15 amino acids. With 4 bases clipped from V and 1 base from J, the junction kept 4 bases outside the gene matches. In nucleotides, the CDR3 is TGTGCCAGCTCACTTCTGACAGGGGGGAACACTGAAGCTTTCTTT. This translates into CASSLLTGGNTEAFF.

The chain uses TRBV3-1 and TRBJ2-7, with 9 bases that match TRBD2. The V gene's germline CDR1 is LGHDT and CDR2 YNNKEL (reference sequence). V lost 4 bases, J lost 5 bases, and 9 bases stayed unmatched. The CDR3 has 15 amino acids. CDR3 in amino acids: CASSPIYSGSHEQYF. In nucleotides, the CDR3 is TGTGCCAGCAGCCCCATTTATAGCGGGAGCCACGAGCAGTACTTC.

This clonotype was seen a few times. The J gene is TRBJ2-7, the V gene TRBV7-2; TRBD2 matches 14 bases. CDR3 length equals 16 residues. Germline V CDR1 and CDR2: SGHTA, FQGNSA. V trimming: 1 base; J trimming: 4 bases; junction bases outside the gene matches: 3. The CDR3: CASSLGWTSGRYEQYF. CDR3 nucleotide sequence: TGTGCCAGCAGCTTAGGGTGGACTAGCGGGAGGTACGAGCAGTACTTC.

The chain links TRBV9 to TRBJ1-3; weak D call: TRBD1 (5 bases). V gave up 4 bases and J gave up 0 bases, with 17 bases separating them. CDR1 and CDR2 from the germline V gene are SGDLS and YYNGEE. The CDR3 totals 17 residues. The CDR3 bases are TGTGCCAGCAGCCCTCGTTCCTTCGACAGCTCTGGAAACACCATATATTTT. Residues: CASSPRSFDSSGNTIYF.

This clonotype was observed many times. The chain joins TRBV13 to TRBJ2-2; D tentatively reads TRBD1 or TRBD2 (6 bases each). The CDR3 runs to 16 residues. The germline gives CDR1 PRHDT, CDR2 FYEKMQ (reference sequence). V gave up 5 bases and J gave up 5 bases, with 18 bases separating them. CDR3 DNA sequence: TGTGCCAGCAGCCCAACGGGGGCTGAGGAGACCGGGGAGCTGTTTTTT. This translates into CASSPTGAEETGELFF. Full variable domain (remainder filled in from reference TRBV13 and TRBJ2-2): AAGVIQSPRHLIKEKRETATLKCYPIPRHDTVYWYQQGPGQDPQFLISFYEKMQSDKGSIPDRFSAQQFSDYHSELNMSSLELGDSALYFCASSPTGAEETGELFFGEGSRLTVL.